Below, 16 T cell receptor beta chains from the same sample are listed, as sequenced in a study of blood T cell dynamics during melanoma immunotherapy. Time point given: pre-treatment baseline. Profiled with immunoSEQ multiplex PCR; TCRdb holds only in-frame clones, not every one. The sample comprises about 13,000 clones, about 91% of which are singletons, and around 0.18% rests with the top ten. The input for sequencing was effector memory CD8+ T cells from blood, taken from a patient treated with checkpoint blockade. The receptors were sampled from a human donor with melanoma.

This rearrangement joins TRBV7-9 to TRBJ2-7, with 7 nucleotides matching TRBD2. Germline-derived CDR1 and CDR2 are SEHNR and FQNEAQ (reference sequence). The CDR3 contains 14 residues. The J segment lost 7 bases and the V segment lost 0 bases, leaving 6 bases of the junction unmatched. DNA of the CDR3: TGTGCCAGCAGCTTAGCGGGAGGGCCGGGGGAGCAGTACTTC. As protein: CASSLAGGPGEQYF.

The gene calls are TRBV11-2 and TRBJ2-1; 7 bases are a match to TRBD2. The germline gives CDR1 SGHAT, CDR2 FQNNGV. Trimming took 3 bases from V and 4 from J; bases not matched to a gene: 9. The CDR3 has 16 amino acids. DNA of the CDR3: TGTGCCAGCAGCTTTGGTCCTAGCGGCCTATACAATGAGCAGTTCTTC. Translated, it gives CASSFGPSGLYNEQFF.

The chain employs TRBV4-1 and TRBJ2-1; D unresolved. The CDR3 loop spans 14 amino acids. The ends were cut back, 1 base at V and 6 bases at J, with 10 bases in the middle. CDR1 is MGHRA and CDR2 is YSYEKL in the germline V gene. CDR3 sequence: CASSQVLLTNEQFF. The CDR3 DNA follows: TGCGCCAGCAGCCAAGTACTTCTGACCAATGAGCAGTTCTTC.

The rearrangement joins TRBV6-1 to TRBJ2-7; D may be TRBD2 (5 bases). The V end lost 3 bases, the J end lost 3 bases, and 12 bases lay between the germline ends. Germline CDR1 is MNHNS and CDR2 is SASEGT. The CDR3 is made up of 14 amino acids. The CDR3 spells CASSEFRRNYEQYF. In nucleotides, the CDR3 is TGTGCCAGCAGTGAGTTTAGGAGGAACTACGAGCAGTACTTC.

The V call is TRBV2, the J call TRBJ1-2, with D possibly matching TRBD1 (6 bases). The ends were cut back, 4 bases at V and 4 bases at J, with 13 bases in the middle. There are 14 residues in the CDR3. Germline lookup yields CDR1 SNHLY and CDR2 FYNNEI. CDR3 nucleotides: TGTGCCAGCAGTGGGGGACACCTACTCTATGGCTACACCTTC. Amino acids: CASSGGHLLYGYTF.

The chain joins TRBV5-4 to TRBJ2-7, with no clear D. The CDR3 has 11 amino acids. CDR1 is SGHNT, CDR2 YYREEE, per germline (reference sequence). The V gene lost 0 bases and the J gene lost 3 bases, with 1 base spanning the gap. The DNA for the CDR3 is TGTGCCAGCAGCTTGGACTACGAGCAGTACTTC. The encoded protein is CASSLDYEQYF.

The table lists this clone with a few counts. The chain links TRBV5-4 to TRBJ1-2, with D perhaps matching TRBD1 (5 bases). Per the germline V gene, CDR1 is SGHNT and CDR2 is YYREEE (reference sequence). Trimming shortened V by 5 bases and J by 4 bases, and 12 bases separated the two germline ends. The CDR3 runs to 13 residues. This CDR3 reads CASRSTEPYGYTF. In nucleotides, the CDR3 is TGTGCCAGCAGATCGACAGAGCCCTATGGCTACACCTTC.

The rearrangement links TRBV11-2 to TRBJ2-7; D not resolved. Germline CDR1 reads SGHAT; CDR2 reads FQNNGV. V lost 2 bases, J lost 0 bases, and 11 bases lay in between. This CDR3 spans 15 amino acids. CDR3 bases: TGTGCCAGCAGCTTACGCCCCATCGACTCCTACGAGCAGTACTTC. Translation gives CASSLRPIDSYEQYF.

V and J are TRBV4-3 and TRBJ2-7; 10 nucleotides match TRBD1. Germline V gives CDR1 LGHNA, CDR2 YSLEER. The CDR3 is made up of 14 amino acids. V gave up 4 bases and J gave up 0 bases; unmatched junction bases: 0. Written as DNA, the CDR3 is TGCGCCAGCAGCCGGGACAGGGGCTCCTACGAGCAGTACTTC. This gives the protein CASSRDRGSYEQYF.

J is TRBJ1-2 and V is TRBV4-1, with a weak D call TRBD1 (6 bases). Trimming shortened V by 1 base and J by 3 bases, and 9 bases separated the two germline ends. Per germline, CDR1 MGHRA and CDR2 YSYEKL. The CDR3 sequence is 14 residues long. DNA for the CDR3: TGCGCCAGCAGCCAAGCAGGGGTGTACTATGGCTACACCTTC. This codes for CASSQAGVYYGYTF.

This sequence joins TRBV4-2 and TRBJ2-2; 11 bases are a match to TRBD2. The CDR3 is 17 amino acids. The V segment lost 0 bases and the J segment 4 bases; nucleotides outside the gene matches: 4. CDR1 and CDR2 from the germline V gene are LGHNA and YNFKEQ. The CDR3 coding sequence is TGTGCCAGCAGCCAAGAACCGGGACTAGCGGTCACCGGGGAGCTGTTTTTT. Its translation: CASSQEPGLAVTGELFF.

The chain couples TRBV19 to TRBJ2-3, with D unresolved. Trimming cost V 3 bases and J 2 bases, with 6 bases left between them. This CDR3 spans 13 amino acids. Germline V gene data show CDR1 as LNHDA and CDR2 as SQIVND (reference sequence). The CDR3 DNA reads as TGTGCCAGTAGTATGGGTATCACAGATACGCAGTATTTT. Protein product: CASSMGITDTQYF.

The rearrangement joins TRBV4-1 to TRBJ2-3; 9 nucleotides align to TRBD2. The CDR3 spans 14 residues. CDR1 and CDR2 from the germline V gene are MGHRA and YSYEKL. The V gene end was trimmed by 3 bases and the J gene end by 6 bases; junction bases not matched to a gene: 4. Here the CDR3 reads CASSHNGLADTQYF. The CDR3 DNA follows: TGCGCCAGCAGCCACAACGGACTAGCGGATACGCAGTATTTT.

The gene calls are TRBV19 and TRBJ1-1, with D uncertain. In germline, CDR1 is LNHDA, CDR2 SQIVND (reference sequence). The CDR3 totals 11 residues. V was clipped by 6 bases and J by 4 bases, with 6 bases between them. In DNA, the CDR3 is TGTGCCAGTAGCCTGGGCACTGAAGCTTTCTTT. Encoded protein: CASSLGTEAFF.

J is TRBJ2-1 and V is TRBV2; D gene uncertain. V gave up 8 bases and J gave up 0 bases, with 11 bases separating them. Germline CDR1 is SNHLY and CDR2 is FYNNEI. This CDR3 has 14 amino acids. The CDR3 sequence: CASLTTSSYNEQFF. DNA of the CDR3: TGTGCCAGCCTTACCACGAGCTCCTACAATGAGCAGTTCTTC.

This chain links TRBV25-1 with TRBJ2-3, with 7 nucleotides matching TRBD1. The CDR3 has 13 residues. Germline V gives CDR1 MGHDK, CDR2 SYGVNS. J lost 3 bases, V lost 7 bases, and 4 bases had no gene match. CDR3 nucleotide sequence: TGTGCCAGCAACAGGGGAAGGACAGATACGCAGTATTTT. The encoded protein is CASNRGRTDTQYF. Variable domain in full (rest from reference TRBV25-1 and TRBJ2-3): EADIYQTPRYLVIGTGKKITLECSQTMGHDKMYWYQQDPGMELHLIHYSYGVNSTEKGDLSSESTVSRIRTEHFPLTLESARPSHTSQYLCASNRGRTDTQYFGPGTRLTVL.